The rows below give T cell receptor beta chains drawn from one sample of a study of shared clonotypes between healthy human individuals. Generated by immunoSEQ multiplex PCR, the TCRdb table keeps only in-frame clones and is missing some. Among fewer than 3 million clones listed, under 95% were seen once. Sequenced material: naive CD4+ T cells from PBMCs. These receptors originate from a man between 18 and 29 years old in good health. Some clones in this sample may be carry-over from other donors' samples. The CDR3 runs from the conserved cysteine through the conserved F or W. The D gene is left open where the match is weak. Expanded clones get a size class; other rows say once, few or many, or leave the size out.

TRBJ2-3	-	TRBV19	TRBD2	CASSLMGLAADTQYF	TGTGCCAGTAGCCTCATGGGACTAGCGGCAGATACGCAGTATTTT
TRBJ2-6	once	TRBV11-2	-	CASRRALGSGANVLTF	TGTGCCAGCAGGAGGGCGTTGGGCTCTGGGGCCAACGTCCTGACTTTC
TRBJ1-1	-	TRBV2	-	CASSAYGVGNTEAFF	TGTGCCAGCAGCGCGTACGGCGTGGGGAACACTGAAGCTTTCTTT
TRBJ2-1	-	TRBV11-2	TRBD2	CASTSFKTSGMGNEQFF	TGTGCCAGCACCTCCTTTAAGACTAGCGGGATGGGTAATGAGCAGTTCTTC
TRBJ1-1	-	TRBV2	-	CASSALGGVESEAFF	TGTGCCAGCAGCGCCCTGGGGGGTGTAGAGTCTGAAGCTTTCTTT
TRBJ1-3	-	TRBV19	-	CASQVGAAGNTIYF	TGTGCCAGCCAAGTGGGGGCGGCAGGAAACACCATATATTTT
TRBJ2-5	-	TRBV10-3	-	CAISDTGLGEQYF	TGTGCCATCAGTGATACGGGCCTCGGGGAGCAGTACTTC
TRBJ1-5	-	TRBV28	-	CATGVGNQPQHF	TGTGCCACCGGAGTGGGCAATCAGCCCCAGCATTTT
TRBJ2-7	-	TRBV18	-	CASRSRGDEQYF	TGTGCCAGCCGGTCTAGGGGGGACGAGCAGTACTTC
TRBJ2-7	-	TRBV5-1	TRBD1	CASSLGDRDGISYEQYF	TGCGCCAGCAGCTTGGGTGACAGGGACGGAATCTCCTACGAGCAGTACTTC
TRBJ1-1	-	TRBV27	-	CASSWGGNTEAFF	TGTGCCAGCAGCTGGGGGGGGAACACTGAAGCTTTCTTT
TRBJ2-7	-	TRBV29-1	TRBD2	CSAEGTSGGLWEQYF	TGCAGCGCCGAGGGGACTAGCGGGGGGCTTTGGGAGCAGTACTTC
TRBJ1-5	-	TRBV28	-	CASSLLVSYSNQPQHF	TGTGCCAGCAGTTTATTGGTCAGTTATAGCAATCAGCCCCAGCATTTT
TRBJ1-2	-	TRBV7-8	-	CASSHAEGRRVYGYTF	TGTGCCAGCAGCCACGCAGAGGGCAGGCGAGTCTATGGCTACACCTTC
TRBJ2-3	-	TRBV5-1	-	CASSPRGDYLTDTQYF	TGCGCCAGCAGCCCCAGGGGGGACTACCTCACAGATACGCAGTATTTT
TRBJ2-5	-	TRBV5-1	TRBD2	CASSLDAGGLQETQYF	TGCGCCAGCAGCTTGGATGCGGGGGGCTTACAAGAGACCCAGTACTTC
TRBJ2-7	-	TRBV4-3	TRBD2	CASASGLDHYEQYF	TGCGCCAGCGCCTCCGGACTAGACCATTACGAGCAGTACTTC
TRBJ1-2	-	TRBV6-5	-	CASRRDRSYGYTF	TGTGCCAGTAGAAGAGACAGGTCCTATGGCTACACCTTC
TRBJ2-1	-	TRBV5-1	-	CASSPLAYNEQFF	TGCGCCAGCAGCCCCCTAGCGTACAATGAGCAGTTCTTC
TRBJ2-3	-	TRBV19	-	CATRRGPDTQYF	TGTGCCACCCGACGCGGCCCAGATACGCAGTATTTT
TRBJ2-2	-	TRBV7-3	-	CASSPSFSGELFF	TGTGCCAGCAGCCCCTCCTTTTCCGGGGAGCTGTTTTTT
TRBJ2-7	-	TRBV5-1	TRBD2	CASSLPQAGVDEQYF	TGCGCCAGCAGCTTGCCTCAAGCGGGAGTCGACGAGCAGTACTTC
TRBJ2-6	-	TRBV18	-	CASSSLRHPVTSGANVLTF	TGTGCCAGCTCATCTCTCCGCCACCCAGTTACCTCTGGGGCCAACGTCCTGACTTTC
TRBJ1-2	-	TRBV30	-	CAWSVVLGLGYTF	TGTGCCTGGAGCGTGGTCCTCGGACTCGGCTACACCTTC
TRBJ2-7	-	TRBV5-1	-	CASSLSGIDEQYF	TGCGCCAGCAGCTTATCAGGGATCGACGAGCAGTACTTC
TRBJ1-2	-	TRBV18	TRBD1	CASSQGQGGYTF	TGTGCCAGCTCACAAGGACAGGGAGGCTACACCTTC
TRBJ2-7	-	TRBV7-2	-	CASSSRRDGEQYF	TGTGCCAGCAGCTCTAGACGGGATGGTGAGCAGTACTTC
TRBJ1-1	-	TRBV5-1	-	CASSLAGFTEAFF	TGCGCCAGCAGCTTGGCAGGGTTCACTGAAGCTTTCTTT
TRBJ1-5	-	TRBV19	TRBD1	CASSIPRQGYSNQPQHF	TGTGCCAGTAGTATTCCCAGACAGGGGTATAGCAATCAGCCCCAGCATTTT
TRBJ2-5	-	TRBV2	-	CASKGRVDETQYF	TGTGCCAGCAAGGGTAGAGTAGACGAGACCCAGTACTTC
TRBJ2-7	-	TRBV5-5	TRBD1	CASSPTGTGISYEQYF	TGTGCCAGCAGCCCTACTGGGACAGGAATATCCTACGAGCAGTACTTC
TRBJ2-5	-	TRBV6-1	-	CASSEARQLLETQYF	TGTGCCAGCAGTGAAGCCCGACAGCTCTTAGAGACCCAGTACTTC
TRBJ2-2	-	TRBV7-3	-	CASSLTVPGTGELFF	TGTGCCAGCAGCTTAACAGTACCAGGCACCGGGGAGCTGTTTTTT
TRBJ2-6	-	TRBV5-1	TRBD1	CASSLQGATGANVLTF	TGCGCCAGCAGCTTGCAGGGGGCTACTGGGGCCAACGTCCTGACTTTC
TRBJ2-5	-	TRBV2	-	CAKQLGRQETQYF	TGTGCCAAGCAGCTGGGTCGCCAAGAGACCCAGTACTTC
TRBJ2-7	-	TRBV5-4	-	CASSLMGRPGEQYF	TGTGCCAGCAGCTTAATGGGACGGCCCGGGGAGCAGTACTTC
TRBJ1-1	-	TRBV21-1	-	CASSKGRGDTEAFF	TGTGCCAGCAGCAAAGGTCGCGGGGACACTGAAGCTTTCTTT
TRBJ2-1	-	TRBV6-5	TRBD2	CASSSESGTSGNEQFF	TGTGCCAGCAGTTCCGAATCCGGGACTAGCGGGAATGAGCAGTTCTTC
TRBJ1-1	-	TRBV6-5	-	CASSYSHGANTEAFF	TGTGCCAGCAGTTACTCGCATGGAGCGAACACTGAAGCTTTCTTT
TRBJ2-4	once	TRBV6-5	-	CASSYGLGEGIQYF	TGTGCCAGCAGTTACGGCTTAGGCGAGGGCATTCAGTACTTC
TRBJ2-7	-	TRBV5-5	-	CASSLGVYEQYF	TGTGCCAGCAGCTTGGGCGTCTACGAGCAGTACTTC